This T cell receptor beta chain was profiled in a study of spatial heterogeneity in lung cancer. Study results and caveats: Counts that tracked tumor mutation counts were those of expanded intratumoral alpha and beta TCRs.

The time point: sample taken at primary tumor resection. The cohort: about 79 early-stage, untreated non-small cell lung cancer patients. From tumor, nontumor lung or frozen PBMC, whole RNA was taken unsorted for sequencing. TCRdb re-derived calls from the 5' RACE reads in MiXCR, one entry per CDR3 protein. The sample yields 17,000 or so distinct CDR3 sequences, 5% to 7.5% seen once. Germline trimming cut 3 bases from V and 2 bases from J; bases unmatched to any gene: 5. The germline V gene has CDR1 LNHDA and CDR2 SQIVND (reference sequence). The length of the CDR3 is 15 residues. In regard to this clonotype: What it recognizes is unknown. This beta chain is an unintended read in a library built for alpha chains; its size means little.

This receptor was obtained from a male donor with early-stage non-small cell lung cancer. The J gene is TRBJ2-3, the V gene TRBV19, with 7 bases identical to TRBD2. Source: lung tumor tissue, taken at surgery. The CDR3, as DNA: TGTGCCAGTAGTATCGCCAGCGGGGTCACAGATACGCAGTATTTT. It specifies CASSIASGVTDTQYF.